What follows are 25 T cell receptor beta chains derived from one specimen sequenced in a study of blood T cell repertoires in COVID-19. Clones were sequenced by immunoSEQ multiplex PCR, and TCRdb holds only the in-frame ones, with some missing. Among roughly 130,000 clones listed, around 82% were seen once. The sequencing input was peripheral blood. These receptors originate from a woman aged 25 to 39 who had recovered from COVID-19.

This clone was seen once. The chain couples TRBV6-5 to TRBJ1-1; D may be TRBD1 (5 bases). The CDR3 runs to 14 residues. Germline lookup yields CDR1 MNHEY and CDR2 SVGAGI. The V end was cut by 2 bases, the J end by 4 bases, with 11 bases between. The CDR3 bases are TGTGCCAGCAGTTACAACGGGGGACCCACTGAAGCTTTCTTT. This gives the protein CASSYNGGPTEAFF.

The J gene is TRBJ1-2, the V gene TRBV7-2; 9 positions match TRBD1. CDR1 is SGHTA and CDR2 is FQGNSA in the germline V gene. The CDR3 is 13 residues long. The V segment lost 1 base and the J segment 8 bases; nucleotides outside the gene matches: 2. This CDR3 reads CASSLEGQGGYTF. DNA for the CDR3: TGTGCCAGCAGCTTAGAGGGACAGGGAGGCTACACCTTC.

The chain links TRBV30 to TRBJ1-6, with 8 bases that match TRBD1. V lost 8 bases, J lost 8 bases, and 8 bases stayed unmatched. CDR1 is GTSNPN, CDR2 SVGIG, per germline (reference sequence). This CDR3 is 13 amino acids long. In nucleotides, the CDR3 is TGTGCCGCGAGGACAGGGCTAGATTCACCCCTCCACTTT. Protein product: CAARTGLDSPLHF.

CDR3 region: CSASSSHFGYTF. CDR3 DNA: TGCAGTGCTAGTTCCAGTCATTTTGGCTACACCTTC. The V and J genes are TRBV20-1 and TRBJ1-2; D call uncertain. The CDR3 spans 12 residues. V dropped 3 bases and J dropped 7 bases, with 12 bases sitting between them. Per the germline V gene, CDR1 is DFQATT and CDR2 is SNEGSKA (reference sequence).

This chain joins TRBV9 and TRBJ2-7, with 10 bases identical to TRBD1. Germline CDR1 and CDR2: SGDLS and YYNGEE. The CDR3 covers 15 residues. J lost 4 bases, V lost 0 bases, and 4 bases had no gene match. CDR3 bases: TGTGCCAGCAGCGTAGAAGACAGGGGGCCGTACGAGCAGTACTTC. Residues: CASSVEDRGPYEQYF.

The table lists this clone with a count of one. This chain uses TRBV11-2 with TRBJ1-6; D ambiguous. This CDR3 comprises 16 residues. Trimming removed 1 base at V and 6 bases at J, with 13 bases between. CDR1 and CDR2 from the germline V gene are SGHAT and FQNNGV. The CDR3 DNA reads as TGTGCCAGCAGCTTAGTTGGCGGTGCCCTTAATTCACCCCTCCACTTT. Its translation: CASSLVGGALNSPLHF. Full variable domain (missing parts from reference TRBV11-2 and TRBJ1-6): EAGVAQSPRYKIIEKRQSVAFWCNPISGHATLYWYQQILGQGPKLLIQFQNNGVVDDSQLPKDRFSAERLKGVDSTLKIQPAKLEDSAVYLCASSLVGGALNSPLHFGNGTRLTVT.

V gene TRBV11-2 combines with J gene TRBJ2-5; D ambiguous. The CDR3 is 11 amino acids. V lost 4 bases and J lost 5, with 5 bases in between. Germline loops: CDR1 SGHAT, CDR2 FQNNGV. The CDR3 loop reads CASSSRETQYF. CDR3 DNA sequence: TGTGCCAGCAGCTCCCGGGAGACCCAGTACTTC.

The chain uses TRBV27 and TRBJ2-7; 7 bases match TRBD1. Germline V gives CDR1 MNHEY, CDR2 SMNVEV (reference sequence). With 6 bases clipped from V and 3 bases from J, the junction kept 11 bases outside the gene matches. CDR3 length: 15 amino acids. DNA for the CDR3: TGTGCCAGCAGACAGGGGAACTCCCCCGTCTACGAGCAGTACTTC. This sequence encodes CASRQGNSPVYEQYF.

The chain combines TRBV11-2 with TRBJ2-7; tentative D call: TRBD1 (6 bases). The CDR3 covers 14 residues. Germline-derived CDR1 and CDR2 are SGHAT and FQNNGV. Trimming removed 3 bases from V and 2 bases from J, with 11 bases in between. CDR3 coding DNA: TGTGCCAGCAGCTTGGGAACAGGGACCTACGAGCAGTACTTC. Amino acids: CASSLGTGTYEQYF.

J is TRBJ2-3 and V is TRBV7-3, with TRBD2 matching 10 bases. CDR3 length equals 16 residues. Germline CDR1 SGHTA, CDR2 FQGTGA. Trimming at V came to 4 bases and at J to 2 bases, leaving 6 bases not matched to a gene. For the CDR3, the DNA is TGTGCCAGCAGCTCCTTAGCGGGGGGCTTCACAGATACGCAGTATTTT. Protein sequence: CASSSLAGGFTDTQYF.

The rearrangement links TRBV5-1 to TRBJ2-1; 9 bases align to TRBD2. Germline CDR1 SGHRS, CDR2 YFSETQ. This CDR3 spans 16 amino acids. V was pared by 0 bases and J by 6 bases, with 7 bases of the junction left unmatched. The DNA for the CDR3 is TGCGCCAGCAGCTTGGGTAGCGGGAGAGGTGGCAATGAGCAGTTCTTC. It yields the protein CASSLGSGRGGNEQFF.

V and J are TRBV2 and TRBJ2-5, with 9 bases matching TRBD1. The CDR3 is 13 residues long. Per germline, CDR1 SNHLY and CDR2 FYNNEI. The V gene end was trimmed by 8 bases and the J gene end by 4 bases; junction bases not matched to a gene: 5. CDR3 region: CASSKDRGETQYF. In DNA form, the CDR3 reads TGTGCCAGCTCCAAGGACAGGGGAGAGACCCAGTACTTC.

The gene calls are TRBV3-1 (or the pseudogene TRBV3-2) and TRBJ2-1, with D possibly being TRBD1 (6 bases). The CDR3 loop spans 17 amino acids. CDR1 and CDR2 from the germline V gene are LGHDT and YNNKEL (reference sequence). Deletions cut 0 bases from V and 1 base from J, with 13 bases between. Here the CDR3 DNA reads TGTGCCAGCAGCCAAGATCAGCGGACAGCTTCCTACAATGAGCAGTTCTTC. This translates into CASSQDQRTASYNEQFF.

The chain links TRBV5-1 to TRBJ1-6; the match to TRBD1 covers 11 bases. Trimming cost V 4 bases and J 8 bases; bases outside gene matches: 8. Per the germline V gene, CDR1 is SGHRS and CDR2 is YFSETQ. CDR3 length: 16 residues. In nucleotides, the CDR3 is TGCGCCAGCAGCGCCGGAGGGACAGGGGGATATTCACCCCTCCACTTT. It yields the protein CASSAGGTGGYSPLHF.

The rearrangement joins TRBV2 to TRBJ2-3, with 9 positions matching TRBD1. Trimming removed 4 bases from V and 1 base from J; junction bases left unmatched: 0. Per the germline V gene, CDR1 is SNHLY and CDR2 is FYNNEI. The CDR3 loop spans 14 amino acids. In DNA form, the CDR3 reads TGTGCCAGCAGTGGACAGGGGGGCACAGATACGCAGTATTTT. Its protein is CASSGQGGTDTQYF. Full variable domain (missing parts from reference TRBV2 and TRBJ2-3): EPEVTQTPSHQVTQMGQEVILRCVPISNHLYFYWYRQILGQKVEFLVSFYNNEISEKSEIFDDQFSVERPDGSNFTLKIRSTKLEDSAMYFCASSGQGGTDTQYFGPGTRLTVL.

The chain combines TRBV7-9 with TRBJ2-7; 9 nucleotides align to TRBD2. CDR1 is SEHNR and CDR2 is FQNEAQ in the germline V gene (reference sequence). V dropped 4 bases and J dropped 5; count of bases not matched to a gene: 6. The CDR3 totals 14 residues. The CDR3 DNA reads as TGTGCCAGCAGCTCGATAGCGGGAGAAAACGAGCAGTACTTC. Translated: CASSSIAGENEQYF.

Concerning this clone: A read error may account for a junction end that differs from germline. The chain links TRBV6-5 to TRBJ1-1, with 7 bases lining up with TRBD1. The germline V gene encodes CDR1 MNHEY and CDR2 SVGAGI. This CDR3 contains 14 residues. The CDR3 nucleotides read TGCCAGTCCGGACAGGAGATATTGAACACTGAAGCTTTCTTT. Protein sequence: CQSGQEILNTEAFF.

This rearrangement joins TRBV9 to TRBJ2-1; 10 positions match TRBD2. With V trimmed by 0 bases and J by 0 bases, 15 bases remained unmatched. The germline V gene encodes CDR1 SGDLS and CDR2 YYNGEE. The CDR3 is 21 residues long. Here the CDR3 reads CASSVDGWASGGQTSYNEQFF. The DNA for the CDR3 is TGTGCCAGCAGCGTAGACGGTTGGGCTAGCGGGGGCCAGACCTCCTACAATGAGCAGTTCTTC.

The CDR3 bases are TGTGCCAGTAGCAGGGGGTATCCCTACAATGAGCAGTTCTTC. This encodes CASSRGYPYNEQFF. The V gene is TRBV19, the J gene TRBJ2-1, with 7 positions matching TRBD1. CDR1 and CDR2 (germline): LNHDA, SQIVND (reference sequence). The CDR3 contains 14 residues. V was clipped by 6 bases and J by 2 bases; unmatched bases: 4.

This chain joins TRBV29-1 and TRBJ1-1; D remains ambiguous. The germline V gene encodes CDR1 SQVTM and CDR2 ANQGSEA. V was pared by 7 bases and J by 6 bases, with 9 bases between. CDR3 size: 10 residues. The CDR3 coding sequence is TGCAGCGCTGTATTGTCTGAAGCTTTCTTT. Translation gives CSAVLSEAFF.

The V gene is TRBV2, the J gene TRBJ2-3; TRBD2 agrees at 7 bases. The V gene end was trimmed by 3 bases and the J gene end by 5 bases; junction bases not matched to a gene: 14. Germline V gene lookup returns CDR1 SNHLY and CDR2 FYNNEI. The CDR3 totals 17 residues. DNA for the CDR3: TGTGCCAGCAGTGAGAGATTTCGGGGGGTTCGAGTAGATACGCAGTATTTT. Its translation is CASSERFRGVRVDTQYF.

The CDR3 DNA follows: TGTGCCAGCAGCGCGATAGCGTCTAGCACAGATACGCAGTATTTT. Translated: CASSAIASSTDTQYF. This chain joins TRBV9 and TRBJ2-3; weak D call: TRBD2 (5 bases). The CDR3 covers 15 residues. Looked up from germline, CDR1 is SGDLS and CDR2 is YYNGEE. V gave up 3 bases and J gave up 0 bases, with 11 bases separating them.

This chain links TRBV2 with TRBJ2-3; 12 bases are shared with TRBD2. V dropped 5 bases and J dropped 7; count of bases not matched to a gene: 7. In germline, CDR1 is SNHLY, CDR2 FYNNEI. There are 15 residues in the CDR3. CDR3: CASSQTSGGQNTQYF. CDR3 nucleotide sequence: TGTGCCAGCAGTCAGACTAGCGGGGGACAGAATACGCAGTATTTT.

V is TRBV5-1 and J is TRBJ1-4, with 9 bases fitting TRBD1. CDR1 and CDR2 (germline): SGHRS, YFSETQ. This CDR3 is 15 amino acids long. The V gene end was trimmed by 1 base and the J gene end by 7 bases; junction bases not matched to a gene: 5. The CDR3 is CASSLNTGGGEKLFF. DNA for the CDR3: TGCGCCAGCAGCTTGAACACAGGGGGCGGTGAAAAACTGTTTTTT.

CDR3 coding DNA: TGTGCCAGCAGCGAGACCCCAAACAGGGTTAGGTCACCCCTCCACTTT. This codes for CASSETPNRVRSPLHF. The chain recombines TRBV2 with TRBJ1-6, with D perhaps matching TRBD1 (6 bases). Germline V gives CDR1 SNHLY, CDR2 FYNNEI. The CDR3 length is 16 residues. The V gene lost 6 bases and the J gene lost 10 bases, with 22 bases spanning the gap.